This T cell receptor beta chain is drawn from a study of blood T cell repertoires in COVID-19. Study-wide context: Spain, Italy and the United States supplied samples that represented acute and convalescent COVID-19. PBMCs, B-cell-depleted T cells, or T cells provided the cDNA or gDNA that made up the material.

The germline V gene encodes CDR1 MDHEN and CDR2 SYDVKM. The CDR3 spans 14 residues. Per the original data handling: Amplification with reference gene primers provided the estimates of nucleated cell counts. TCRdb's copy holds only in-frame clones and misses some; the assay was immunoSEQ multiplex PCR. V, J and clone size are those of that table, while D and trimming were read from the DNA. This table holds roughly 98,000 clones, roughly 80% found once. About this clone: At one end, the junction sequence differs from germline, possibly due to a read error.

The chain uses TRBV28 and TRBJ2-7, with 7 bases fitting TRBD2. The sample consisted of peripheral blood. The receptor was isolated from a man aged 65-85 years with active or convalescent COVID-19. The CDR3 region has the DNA TGTGCCAGCAGCCTAGGGGAGGGGCCGAGGACATTTGGGTTC. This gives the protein CASSLGEGPRTFGF. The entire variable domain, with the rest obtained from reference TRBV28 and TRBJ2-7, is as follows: DVKVTQSSRYLVKRTGEKVFLECVQDMDHENMFWYRQDPGLGLRLIYFSYDVKMKEKGDIPEGYSVSREKKERFSLILESASTNQTSMYLCASSLGEGPRTFGFGPGTRLTVT.